The next 16 T cell receptor beta chains were all read from a single sample in a study of blood T cell repertoires in COVID-19. Only in-frame clones appear in the TCRdb table, and some are missing; sequencing was by immunoSEQ multiplex PCR. Here the sample spans some 67,000 clones, 70% to 90% being singletons. Sequences were obtained from peripheral blood. The receptors were gathered from an elderly woman with acute or convalescent COVID-19.

The rearrangement links TRBV4-1 to TRBJ1-2; 11 bases are a match to TRBD1. This CDR3 is 19 amino acids long. V was pared by 1 base and J by 4 bases, with 14 bases of the junction left unmatched. Per germline, CDR1 MGHRA and CDR2 YSYEKL. CDR3 in amino acids: CASSQADGTGGLWGYGYTF. CDR3 nucleotide sequence: TGCGCCAGCAGCCAAGCGGACGGGACAGGGGGGTTATGGGGCTATGGCTACACCTTC.

The rearrangement uses TRBV5-1 and TRBJ2-7; TRBD1 agrees at 10 bases. The CDR3 runs 16 residues. V shed 0 bases, J shed 2 bases, and the junction held 5 bases outside the gene matches. The germline CDR1 and CDR2 sequences are SGHRS and YFSETQ. CDR3 DNA sequence: TGCGCCAGCAGCTTGGACGGGACAGGGGCCCCCTACGAGCAGTACTTC. This gives the protein CASSLDGTGAPYEQYF.

This clone was seen a handful of times. This rearrangement joins TRBV5-1 to TRBJ1-3, with unresolved D. This CDR3 is built from 15 residues. V lost 0 bases and J 0 bases, leaving 7 bases between the germline ends. Germline V lookup: CDR1 SGHRS, CDR2 YFSETQ. The CDR3 loop reads CASSLAGNSGNTIYF. CDR3 nucleotide sequence: TGCGCCAGCAGCTTGGCCGGGAACTCTGGAAACACCATATATTTT.

The chain recombines TRBV19 with TRBJ2-5; D is possibly TRBD2 (5 bases). The CDR3 consists of 13 residues. The V gene's germline CDR1 is LNHDA and CDR2 SQIVND (reference sequence). Trimming pared 5 bases from V and 6 bases from J, leaving 13 bases between. For the CDR3, the DNA is TGTGCCAGTAGTGAGGACTGGCGAAAGACCCAGTACTTC. Translating it yields CASSEDWRKTQYF.

The rearrangement links TRBV27 to TRBJ1-5, with D hard to call. Trimming removed 8 bases from V and 1 base from J, with 12 bases in between. The germline gives CDR1 MNHEY, CDR2 SMNVEV (reference sequence). The CDR3 extends over 14 amino acids. CDR3 loop: CASGEVMSNQPQHF. The CDR3 DNA reads TGTGCCAGCGGGGAGGTGATGAGCAATCAGCCCCAGCATTTT.

The genes are TRBV24-1 and TRBJ1-5; 8 bases agree with TRBD1. V was clipped by 4 bases and J by 5 bases; unmatched bases: 9. CDR1 KGHDR and CDR2 SFDVKD come from the germline V gene. There are 16 residues in the CDR3. The CDR3 DNA reads TGTGCCACCAGTGAAAGGGGACAGGCCCCGCATCAGCCCCAGCATTTT. This codes for CATSERGQAPHQPQHF.

The chain has TRBV28 and TRBJ2-7; D is perhaps TRBD2 (5 bases). This CDR3 contains 14 residues. Trimming shortened V by 6 bases and J by 0 bases, and 12 bases separated the two germline ends. The germline V gene encodes CDR1 MDHEN and CDR2 SYDVKM. The CDR3 here is CASRLLDSSYEQYF. The CDR3 region has the DNA TGTGCCAGCAGGTTACTGGACTCCTCCTACGAGCAGTACTTC.

V is TRBV28 and J is TRBJ1-2; D is possibly TRBD1 (5 bases). Trimming took 11 bases from V and 6 from J, leaving 22 bases between them. Germline lookup yields CDR1 MDHEN and CDR2 SYDVKM. The CDR3 consists of 14 residues. CDR3 DNA: TGTGCCGCCGGTCCGGTAGGGGCGCGCCATGGCTACACCTTC. It codes for CAAGPVGARHGYTF.

V is TRBV7-9 and J is TRBJ2-7; TRBD2 agrees at 10 bases. CDR1 is SEHNR and CDR2 is FQNEAQ in the germline V gene (reference sequence). The CDR3 runs 15 residues. After removal of 5 bases from V and 5 bases from J, the junction contained 9 bases not matched to a gene. CDR3 residues: CASSELAGSGHEQYF. DNA for the CDR3: TGTGCCAGCAGCGAACTAGCGGGAAGCGGACACGAGCAGTACTTC.

CDR3 nucleotides: TGCGCCAGCACCCGTCTCTTTCCGGGGAATCAGCCCCAGCATTTT. It yields the protein CASTRLFPGNQPQHF. This chain joins TRBV4-1 and TRBJ1-5; D unclear. This CDR3 is built from 15 residues. Germline CDR1 is MGHRA and CDR2 is YSYEKL. Trimming removed 7 bases at V and 4 bases at J, with 17 bases between.

This clone was seen a handful of times. The chain carries TRBV11-1 and TRBJ2-5; TRBD1 is a possible D gene (6 bases). The germline gives CDR1 SGHAT, CDR2 FQDESV (reference sequence). This CDR3 has 14 residues. The germline V and J ends were trimmed by 5 bases and 1 base, with 11 bases remaining between them. The CDR3, as DNA: TGTGCCAGCAGCATGACAGGACCCCAAGAGACCCAGTACTTC. It yields the protein CASSMTGPQETQYF.

The chain employs TRBV27 and TRBJ2-3; TRBD2 is a possible D gene (6 bases). Trimming removed 2 bases from V and 6 bases from J, with 27 bases in between. Germline CDR1 and CDR2: MNHEY and SMNVEV (reference sequence). This CDR3 spans 19 amino acids. The CDR3 region is CASSLIFSVSGQARDTQYF. In DNA, the CDR3 is TGTGCCAGCAGTTTAATTTTTTCCGTTAGCGGACAAGCTCGGGATACGCAGTATTTT.

This chain connects TRBV6-5 to TRBJ2-1; TRBD1 agrees at 8 bases. In germline, CDR1 is MNHEY, CDR2 SVGAGI. The ends lost 4 bases at V and 2 bases at J; junction bases unmatched: 7. The CDR3 totals 16 residues. CDR3 DNA sequence: TGTGCCAGCAGTTCCGACAGGGGTTCCCCCTACAATGAGCAGTTCTTC. It encodes CASSSDRGSPYNEQFF.

The J gene is TRBJ1-3, the V gene TRBV9, with D uncertain. Trimming removed 0 bases from V and 4 bases from J, with 5 bases in between. CDR3 size: 13 residues. The germline CDR1 and CDR2 sequences are SGDLS and YYNGEE. This chain's CDR3 is CASSVVPGNTIYF. The CDR3 DNA sequence: TGTGCCAGCAGCGTAGTTCCAGGAAACACCATATATTTT.

Of note for this clone: The same CDR3 can be traced to other DNA sequences in this sample. The rearrangement uses TRBV5-1 and TRBJ2-7; 7 positions agree with TRBD2. Per germline, CDR1 SGHRS and CDR2 YFSETQ. This CDR3 comprises 14 residues. The V and J ends lost 0 bases and 1 base, in that order; junction bases with no gene match: 1. CDR3 region: CASSLAGGSYEQYF. In DNA, the CDR3 is TGCGCCAGCAGCTTGGCGGGGGGTTCCTACGAGCAGTACTTC.

The rearrangement uses TRBV12-3 or TRBV12-4 and TRBJ1-6; 7 nucleotides line up with TRBD1. This CDR3 has 13 residues. J lost 13 bases, V lost 1 base, and 4 bases had no gene match. The DNA for the CDR3 is TGTGCCAGCAGTTTAGGGGCAGGGGGGCCCCTCCACTTT. Encoded protein: CASSLGAGGPLHF.